Listed here is a single T cell receptor (beta chain). The antigen is undetermined. The data originate from a study of T cell responses to AZD1222 COVID-19 vaccine. Germline lookup yields CDR1 MNHNY and CDR2 SVGAGI (reference sequence). This CDR3 spans 15 amino acids. The germline V and J ends were trimmed by 8 bases and 6 bases, with 23 bases remaining between them. Whole-study results and caveats: Spike-specific TCR breadth and depth rose after two AZD1222 doses.

The method was immunoSEQ multiplex PCR; TCRdb's version includes in-frame clones alone and lacks a portion of them. The profile shows 99,000 or so clones, roughly nine tenths of them singletons. The sequence was collected from an adult in good health. The chain uses TRBV6-6 and TRBJ2-7, with a possible D match to TRBD2 (6 bases). The sequences come from peripheral blood, collected on day 0 of AZD1222 vaccination. The CDR3 DNA is TGTGCCAGCTGGGACCTACTTGGGCGGGGAGCCGAGCAGTACTTC. Translation: CASWDLLGRGAEQYF.